The 6 T cell receptor beta chains reported below all come from one sample, sequenced in a study of blood T cell repertoires in COVID-19. The table came from immunoSEQ multiplex PCR; TCRdb's copy has only in-frame clones and leaves some out. The table records 250,000 to 300,000 clones, approximately 85% of them present only once. The source material was peripheral blood. The receptors were sampled from a man aged 50-59 years with active or convalescent COVID-19.

This chain links TRBV2 with TRBJ2-1; D not resolved. Germline values: CDR1 SNHLY, CDR2 FYNNEI. Trimming removed 8 bases at V and 8 bases at J, with 10 bases between. CDR3 size: 11 residues. CDR3 sequence (DNA): TGTGCCAGCTCTGCGGATCATGAGCAGTTCTTC. It is translated as CASSADHEQFF.

This clone was detected a few times. Here the CDR3 reads CASSVSGTAYNEQFF. In nucleotides, the CDR3 is TGTGCCAGCAGCGTTAGCGGGACCGCCTACAATGAGCAGTTCTTC. The chain combines TRBV9 with TRBJ2-1, with TRBD2 matching 8 bases. Trimming cost V 2 bases and J 2 bases; bases outside gene matches: 3. There are 15 residues in the CDR3. The V gene's germline CDR1 is SGDLS and CDR2 YYNGEE.

V and J are TRBV18 and TRBJ1-1; D possibly corresponds to TRBD1 (5 bases). Germline V gives CDR1 KGHSH, CDR2 LQKENI. Trimming cost V 6 bases and J 6 bases, with 8 bases left between them. The CDR3 is 11 residues long. CDR3 DNA: TGTGCCAGCTCCCAGGGTTCTGAAGCTTTCTTT. Amino acid sequence: CASSQGSEAFF.

The rearrangement links TRBV2 to TRBJ1-4, with D unresolved. Trimming took off 3 bases at V and 7 bases at J, with 3 bases between the two ends. The CDR3 is made up of 11 amino acids. Germline V gives CDR1 SNHLY, CDR2 FYNNEI. CDR3 in DNA: TGTGCCAGCAGTGATCGTGAAAAACTGTTTTTT. Translated, it gives CASSDREKLFF. Full variable domain (missing parts from reference TRBV2 and TRBJ1-4): EPEVTQTPSHQVTQMGQEVILRCVPISNHLYFYWYRQILGQKVEFLVSFYNNEISEKSEIFDDQFSVERPDGSNFTLKIRSTKLEDSAMYFCASSDREKLFFGSGTQLSVL.

The V gene is TRBV5-1, the J gene TRBJ1-6; TRBD1 agrees at 7 bases. V shed 2 bases, J shed 7 bases, and the junction held 3 bases outside the gene matches. Germline CDR1 and CDR2: SGHRS and YFSETQ. The CDR3 runs to 14 residues. Here the CDR3 reads CASSLQGRNSPLHF. The CDR3 nucleotides are TGCGCCAGCAGCTTACAGGGGAGAAATTCACCCCTCCACTTT.

This clone was observed a few times. The V and J genes are TRBV3-1 (or the pseudogene TRBV3-2) and TRBJ1-3; D perhaps matches TRBD1 (5 bases). The V gene's germline CDR1 is LGHDT and CDR2 YNNKEL (reference sequence). V was cut by 4 bases and J by 3 bases, with 10 bases left in between. The CDR3 runs 14 residues. CDR3 region: CASSRGEGGNTIYF. The CDR3 bases are TGTGCCAGCAGCCGAGGGGAGGGTGGAAACACCATATATTTT.